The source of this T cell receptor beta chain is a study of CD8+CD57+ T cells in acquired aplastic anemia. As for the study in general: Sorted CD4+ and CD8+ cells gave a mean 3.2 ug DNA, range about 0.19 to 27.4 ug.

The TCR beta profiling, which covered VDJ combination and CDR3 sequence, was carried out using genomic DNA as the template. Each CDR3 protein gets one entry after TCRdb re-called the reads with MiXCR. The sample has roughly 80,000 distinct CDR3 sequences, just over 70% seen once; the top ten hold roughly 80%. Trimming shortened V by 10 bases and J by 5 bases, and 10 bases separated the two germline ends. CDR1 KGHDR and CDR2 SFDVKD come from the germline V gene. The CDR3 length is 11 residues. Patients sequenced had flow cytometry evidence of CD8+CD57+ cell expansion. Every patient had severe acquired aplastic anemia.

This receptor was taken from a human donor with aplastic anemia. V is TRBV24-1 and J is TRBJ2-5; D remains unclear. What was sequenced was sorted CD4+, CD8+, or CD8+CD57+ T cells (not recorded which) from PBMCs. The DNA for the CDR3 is TGTGCCACGGGAAGTGGGGAGACCCAGTACTTC. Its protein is CATGSGETQYF.